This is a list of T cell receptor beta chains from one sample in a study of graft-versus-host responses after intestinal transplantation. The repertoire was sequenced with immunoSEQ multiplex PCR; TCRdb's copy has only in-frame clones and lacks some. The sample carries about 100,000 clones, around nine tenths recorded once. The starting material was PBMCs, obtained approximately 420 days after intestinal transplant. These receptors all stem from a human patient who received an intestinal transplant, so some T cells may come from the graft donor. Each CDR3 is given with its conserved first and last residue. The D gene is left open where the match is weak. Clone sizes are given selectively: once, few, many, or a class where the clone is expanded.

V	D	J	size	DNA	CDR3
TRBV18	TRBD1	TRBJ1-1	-	TGTGCCAGCTCACAAGACAGGGACGGTGAAGCTTTCTTT	CASSQDRDGEAFF
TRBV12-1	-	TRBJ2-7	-	TGTGCCCCTACACTATCCTCCTACGAGCAGTACTTC	CAPTLSSYEQYF
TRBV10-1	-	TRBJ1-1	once	TGCGTCAGCAGACTCGATCGGGGTGACCCCGAAGCTTTCTTT	CVSRLDRGDPEAFF
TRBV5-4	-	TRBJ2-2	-	TGTGCCAGCAGCTGGGAGGACACCGGGGAGCTGTTTTTT	CASSWEDTGELFF
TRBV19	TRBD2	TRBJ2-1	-	TGTGCCAGTAGTGAAACTAGCGGGCCCTACAATGAGCAGTTCTTC	CASSETSGPYNEQFF
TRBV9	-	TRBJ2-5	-	TGTGCCAGCAGCGGGTACGGGGAGCTTTGGGAGACCCAGTACTTC	CASSGYGELWETQYF
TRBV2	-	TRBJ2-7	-	TGTGCCAGCCATGGAGCCTCCTACGAGCAGTACTTC	CASHGASYEQYF
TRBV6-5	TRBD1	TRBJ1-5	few	TGTGCCAGCAGTTACTCTCCAGGGGGGGCTGAAACCCAGCATTTT	CASSYSPGGAETQHF
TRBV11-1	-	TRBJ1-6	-	TGTGCCAGCAGCTTCGGTAATTCACCCCTCCACTTT	CASSFGNSPLHF
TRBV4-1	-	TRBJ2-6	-	TGCGCCAGCAGCCAAGATTATGCTAAGGGCTCTGGGGCCAACGTCCTGACTTTC	CASSQDYAKGSGANVLTF
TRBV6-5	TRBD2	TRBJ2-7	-	TGTGCCACCAAGACTAGCCCCAGCGGAGGGCAGTACTTC	CATKTSPSGGQYF
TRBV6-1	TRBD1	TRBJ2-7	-	TGTGCCAGCAGTGAATTCGGGACAGGTCTCTACGAGCAGTACTTC	CASSEFGTGLYEQYF
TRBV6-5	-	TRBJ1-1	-	TGTGCCAGCAGTTACTCCCCCGGTGAAGCTTTCTTT	CASSYSPGEAFF
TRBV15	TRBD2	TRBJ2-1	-	TGTGCCACCGGGGGAGCGGGGGGGATCAATGAGCAGTTCTTC	CATGGAGGINEQFF
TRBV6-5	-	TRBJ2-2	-	TGTGCCAGCAGTTACTCCGGACAGATCACCGGGGAGCTGTTTTTT	CASSYSGQITGELFF
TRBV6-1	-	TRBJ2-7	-	TGTGCCAGCAGGGGCTTTTCGGAGCAGTACTTC	CASRGFSEQYF
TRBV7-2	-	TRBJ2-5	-	TGTGCCAGCAGCCTGATGACTAAGGTGCAAGAGACCCAGTACTTC	CASSLMTKVQETQYF
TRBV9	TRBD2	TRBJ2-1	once	TGTGCCAGCAGCGAGGCGGGGGCAGGGGGACTAGCGGGGTACAATGAGCAGTTCTTC	CASSEAGAGGLAGYNEQFF
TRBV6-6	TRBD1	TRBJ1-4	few	TGTGCCAGCAGCACAACCAGGGGGCAGAATGAAAAACTGTTTTTT	CASSTTRGQNEKLFF
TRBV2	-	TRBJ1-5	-	TGTGCCAGCGGAAAACACAATCAGCCCCAGCATTTT	CASGKHNQPQHF
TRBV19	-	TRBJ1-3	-	TGTGCCAGTAGCAATCCGGGGGCTGGAAACACCATATATTTT	CASSNPGAGNTIYF
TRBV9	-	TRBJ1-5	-	TGTGCCAGCAGCGTAGGAAGCAATCAGCCCCAGCATTTT	CASSVGSNQPQHF
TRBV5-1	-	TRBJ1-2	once	TGCGCCAGCAGCCCCGGGGGGGTCTATGGCTACACCTTC	CASSPGGVYGYTF
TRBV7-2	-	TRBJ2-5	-	TGTGCCAGCAGCTTATCTTCAGGTGCCGGAGAGACCCAGTACTTC	CASSLSSGAGETQYF
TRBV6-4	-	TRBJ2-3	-	TGTGCCAGCAGTGGTTCGAGCGGCTCAGATACGCAGTATTTT	CASSGSSGSDTQYF
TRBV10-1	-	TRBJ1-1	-	TGCGCCAGCAGTGTAGGGGGAATGAACACTGAAGCTTTCTTT	CASSVGGMNTEAFF
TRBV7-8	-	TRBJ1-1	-	TGTGCCAGCAGCTCCTACATCATCCGGGACCCCTCTGAAGCTTTCTTT	CASSSYIIRDPSEAFF
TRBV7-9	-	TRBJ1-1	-	TGTGCCAGCAGCTTCCCAGGTGAGAGTGAAGCTTTCTTT	CASSFPGESEAFF
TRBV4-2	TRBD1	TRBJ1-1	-	TGTGCCAGCAGCCAGAACACAGGGGCCACTGAAGCTTTCTTT	CASSQNTGATEAFF
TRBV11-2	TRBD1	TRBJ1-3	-	TGTGCCAGCAGCCCACGACCGGGACAGGGTTCTGGAAACACCATATATTTT	CASSPRPGQGSGNTIYF